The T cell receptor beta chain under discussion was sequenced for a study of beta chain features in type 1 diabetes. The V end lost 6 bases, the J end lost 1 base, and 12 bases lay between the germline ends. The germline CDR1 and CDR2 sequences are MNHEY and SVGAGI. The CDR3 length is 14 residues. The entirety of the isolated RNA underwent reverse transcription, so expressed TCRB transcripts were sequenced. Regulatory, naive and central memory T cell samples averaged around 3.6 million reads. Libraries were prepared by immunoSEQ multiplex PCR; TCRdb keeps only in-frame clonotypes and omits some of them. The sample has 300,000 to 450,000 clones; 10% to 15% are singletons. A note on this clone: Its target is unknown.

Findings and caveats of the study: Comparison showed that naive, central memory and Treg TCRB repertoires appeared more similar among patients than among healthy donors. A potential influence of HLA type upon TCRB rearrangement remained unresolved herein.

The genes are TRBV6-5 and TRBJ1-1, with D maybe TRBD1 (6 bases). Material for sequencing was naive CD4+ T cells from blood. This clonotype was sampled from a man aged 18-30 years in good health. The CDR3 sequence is CASRGGPRNTEAFF. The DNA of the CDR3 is TGTGCCAGCAGGGGGGGGCCCCGGAACACTGAAGCTTTCTTT.